Following are 8 T cell receptor beta chains from one sample sequenced in a study of blood T cell repertoires in COVID-19. Sequencing was performed with immunoSEQ multiplex PCR; in TCRdb, only in-frame clones are kept and a portion is missing. The table records about 300,000 clones, nearly 90% of them present only once. The sample taken for sequencing was PBMCs or T cells enriched from blood (not recorded which). The receptors were gathered from a young woman with acute COVID-19.

V is TRBV28 and J is TRBJ2-1, with 11 bases identical to TRBD1. Losses at the gene ends were 2 bases for V and 15 bases for J; bases not matched to a gene: 9. The CDR3 has 14 residues. Germline V gene data show CDR1 as MDHEN and CDR2 as SYDVKM. The CDR3 DNA reads as TGTGCCAGCAGTTTAGGACTTCTGGGGACAGGGGGGTTCTTC. Translating it yields CASSLGLLGTGGFF.

The CDR3 loop reads CASSPWDRGGSPLHF. Here the CDR3 DNA reads TGTGCCAGCAGCCCCTGGGACAGGGGGGGATCACCCCTCCACTTT. This sequence joins TRBV7-6 and TRBJ1-6; 11 bases agree with TRBD1. CDR1 is SGHVS, CDR2 FNYEAQ, per germline. V lost 5 bases and J lost 10; bases outside the gene matches: 7. This CDR3 has 15 residues.

The chain combines TRBV5-6 with TRBJ2-7; D gene uncertain. Trimming left V 1 base short and J 2 bases short, with 10 bases between. From germline, CDR1 is SGHDT and CDR2 YYEEEE. The CDR3 is made up of 14 amino acids. The CDR3 coding sequence is TGTGCCAGCAGCTTGAGTAGCCTCGCCTACGAGCAGTACTTC. Amino acid sequence: CASSLSSLAYEQYF.

V gene TRBV2 combines with J gene TRBJ2-7; 9 nucleotides agree with TRBD2. Germline lookup yields CDR1 SNHLY and CDR2 FYNNEI. V was pared by 4 bases and J by 2 bases, with 0 bases of the junction left unmatched. CDR3 length: 13 residues. In nucleotides, the CDR3 is TGTGCCAGCAGTGGACTAGCGGCCTACGAGCAGTACTTC. Translated, it gives CASSGLAAYEQYF.

V and J are TRBV2 and TRBJ1-5; D ambiguous. Per the germline V gene, CDR1 is SNHLY and CDR2 is FYNNEI. Trimming removed 8 bases at V and 0 bases at J, with 14 bases between. The CDR3 contains 15 residues. CDR3 amino acids: CASRTGGGSNQPQHF. The DNA of the CDR3 is TGTGCCAGCCGTACCGGTGGAGGTAGCAATCAGCCCCAGCATTTT.

This clone came up a few times. In nucleotides, the CDR3 is TGTGCCAGCAGCGTAGGCGGGACTAGCGGCGGTGGGGAGACCCAGTACTTC. Its translation: CASSVGGTSGGGETQYF. This chain joins TRBV9 and TRBJ2-5, with 11 bases identical to TRBD2. The CDR3 length is 17 residues. V gave up 0 bases and J gave up 5 bases; unmatched junction bases: 9. Germline V gene data show CDR1 as SGDLS and CDR2 as YYNGEE.

The chain employs TRBV6-2 or TRBV6-3 and TRBJ2-7, with a weak D call TRBD1 (6 bases). CDR3 length: 14 residues. The V end lost 6 bases, the J end lost 5 bases, and 17 bases lay between the germline ends. Germline V gene lookup returns CDR1 MNHEY and CDR2 SVGEGT. The CDR3 here is CASSPTGRIHEQYF. The CDR3, as DNA: TGTGCCAGCAGCCCCACAGGGCGAATACACGAGCAGTACTTC.

This chain links TRBV2 with TRBJ2-3; 9 bases are shared with TRBD2. This CDR3 has 18 residues. Germline CDR1 and CDR2: SNHLY and FYNNEI. With 5 bases clipped from V and 3 bases from J, the junction kept 15 bases outside the gene matches. The CDR3 DNA follows: TGTGCCAGCAGTATGGTTTCCCCCCAGCTAGCGGGAACAGATACGCAGTATTTT. Encoded protein: CASSMVSPQLAGTDTQYF.